Presented here are 27 T cell receptor beta chains from one specimen sequenced in a study. TCRdb recomputed calls from the 5' RACE reads with MiXCR, one row per CDR3 protein. The data show approximately 60,000 distinct CDR3 sequences, 28% seen once. Material: tumor-infiltrating memory CD4+ T cells sorted from the breast tumor. Subset specified: memory CD4+ T cells, CD4+CD45RO+CD25-. The receptors here all came from a female donor with breast cancer.

There are a few counts of this clonotype. V is TRBV7-8 and J is TRBJ2-6, with D hard to call. Per germline, CDR1 SGHVS and CDR2 FQNEAQ. Trimming cost V 5 bases and J 0 bases, with 14 bases left between them. This CDR3 comprises 17 residues. In DNA, the CDR3 is TGTGCCAGCAGCCTGGCCGGGCCTTCCTCTGGGGCCAACGTCCTGACTTTC. Amino acids: CASSLAGPSSGANVLTF.

Comments on this clonotype: The junction shows a germline mismatch at one end, possibly a read error. The rearrangement links TRBV7-9 to TRBJ2-1; D gene uncertain. The CDR3 is 15 amino acids. The germline CDR1 and CDR2 sequences are SEHNR and FQNEAQ (reference sequence). CDR3 nucleotide sequence: TGTGCCTCCTCGGCACGAACCGGGTCCTGCAATGAGCAGTTCTTC. Protein sequence: CASSARTGSCNEQFF. Together with reference TRBV7-9 and TRBJ2-1, the CDR3 gives the full variable domain: DTGVSQNPRHKITKRGQNVTFRCDPISEHNRLYWYRQTLGQGPEFLTYFQNEAQLEKSRLLSDRFSAERPKGSFSTLEIQRTEQGDSAMYLCASSARTGSCNEQFFGPGTRLTVL.

There are many counts of this clonotype. This rearrangement joins TRBV4-3 to TRBJ2-1; either TRBD1 or TRBD2 may supply D (7 bases each). V lost 0 bases and J lost 6, with 15 bases in between. CDR3 size: 16 residues. The germline gives CDR1 LGHNA, CDR2 YSLEER. CDR3: CASSQDHTGEGNEQFF. The CDR3 region has the DNA TGCGCCAGCAGCCAAGACCACACAGGGGAGGGCAATGAGCAGTTCTTC.

The chain recombines TRBV5-1 with TRBJ1-2; 7 bases match TRBD1. V was pared by 2 bases and J by 2 bases, with 6 bases of the junction left unmatched. The germline gives CDR1 SGHRS, CDR2 YFSETQ. This CDR3 has 15 amino acids. In nucleotides, the CDR3 is TGCGCCAGCAGCTTAACGACAGGGAGGAACTATGGCTACACCTTC. Translation gives CASSLTTGRNYGYTF.

This clonotype has a handful of counts. The chain combines TRBV5-1 with TRBJ2-3; D is unresolved. This CDR3 has 13 residues. The V gene's germline CDR1 is SGHRS and CDR2 YFSETQ. V was shortened by 4 bases and J by 7 bases, with 13 bases between the two germline ends. The DNA for the CDR3 is TGCGCCAGCAGCCCTTCAGCCTTGTATACGCAGTATTTT. Translated: CASSPSALYTQYF. Full variable domain (remainder filled in from reference TRBV5-1 and TRBJ2-3): KAGVTQTPRYLIKTRGQQVTLSCSPISGHRSVSWYQQTPGQGLQFLFEYFSETQRNKGNFPGRFSGRQFSNSRSEMNVSTLELGDSALYLCASSPSALYTQYFGPGTRLTVL.

This rearrangement joins TRBV2 to TRBJ1-4; D gene uncertain. The V and J ends lost 6 bases and 0 bases respectively, with 8 bases between them. This CDR3 has 14 amino acids. Germline assignment: CDR1 SNHLY and CDR2 FYNNEI. CDR3 loop: CASRRIATNEKLFF. In nucleotides, the CDR3 is TGTGCCAGCAGGAGAATTGCAACTAATGAAAAACTGTTTTTT.

The V call is TRBV5-1, the J call TRBJ2-1; the match to TRBD1 covers 8 bases. Germline CDR1 and CDR2: SGHRS and YFSETQ. This CDR3 region has 15 residues. Losses at the gene ends were 3 bases for V and 5 bases for J; bases not matched to a gene: 7. The CDR3 sequence is CASSSQGADNNEQFF. The CDR3 nucleotides read TGCGCCAGCAGCTCGCAGGGGGCGGATAACAATGAGCAGTTCTTC.

This clonotype was seen only a few times. The rearrangement joins TRBV10-3 to TRBJ1-1; D unresolved. V lost 7 bases and J lost 1, with 10 bases in between. CDR3 length: 13 residues. The germline CDR1 and CDR2 sequences are ENHRY and SYGVKD. In DNA form, the CDR3 reads TGTGCCATCAAGTACATCCAGAACACTGAAGCTTTCTTT. Translated: CAIKYIQNTEAFF.

The chain recombines TRBV30 with TRBJ2-7, with TRBD2 matching over 10 bases. Germline V gives CDR1 GTSNPN, CDR2 SVGIG (reference sequence). The V gene end was trimmed by 2 bases and the J gene end by 6 bases; junction bases not matched to a gene: 10. The CDR3 has 15 amino acids. The CDR3 sequence is CAWSPGLAETSEQYF. The CDR3 DNA reads as TGTGCCTGGAGTCCAGGACTAGCGGAGACCTCCGAGCAGTACTTC.

This chain connects TRBV12-3 or TRBV12-4 to TRBJ2-1, with TRBD1 matching 8 bases. CDR3 length: 16 amino acids. Germline trimming cut 5 bases from V and 8 bases from J; bases unmatched to any gene: 14. CDR3 sequence (DNA): TGTGCCAGCAGTGGTAACCTCGGACAGGGTACGCATGAGCAGTTCTTC. Translating gives CASSGNLGQGTHEQFF.

This clonotype was seen many times. The V and J genes are TRBV5-1 and TRBJ1-2; 10 positions match TRBD1. Germline V gene sequence: CDR1 SGHRS, CDR2 YFSETQ. CDR3 length: 14 residues. V was pared by 4 bases and J by 6 bases, with 6 bases of the junction left unmatched. DNA for the CDR3: TGCGCCAGCAGCAACGACAGGGGGCAAGATGGCTACACCTTC. Translated: CASSNDRGQDGYTF.

V is TRBV12-3 or TRBV12-4 and J is TRBJ2-3; 9 nucleotides align to TRBD2. The V and J ends lost 6 bases and 4 bases, in that order; junction bases with no gene match: 8. The CDR3 totals 15 residues. CDR3 nucleotides: TGTGCCAGCAGACCCTATAGCGGGAGCCCAGATACGCAGTATTTT. Translated: CASRPYSGSPDTQYF.

V gene TRBV7-2 combines with J gene TRBJ2-4; no clear D gene. Germline V lookup: CDR1 SGHTA, CDR2 FQGNSA. CDR3 size: 13 residues. The V and J ends lost 2 bases and 8 bases respectively, with 10 bases between them. The CDR3 sequence is CASSLYKNYIQYF. DNA of the CDR3: TGTGCCAGCAGCTTATATAAGAATTACATTCAGTACTTC.

This clonotype was counted only a few times. V is TRBV20-1 and J is TRBJ2-3, with 7 positions matching TRBD2. The germline CDR1 and CDR2 sequences are DFQATT and SNEGSKA (reference sequence). The CDR3 extends over 12 amino acids. J lost 6 bases, V lost 7 bases, and 7 bases had no gene match. The CDR3 protein is CSVGGISDTQYF. Written as DNA, the CDR3 is TGCAGTGTGGGGGGGATTTCGGATACGCAGTATTTT.

The chain recombines TRBV20-1 with TRBJ2-3, with 10 bases matching TRBD2. The CDR3 contains 15 residues. Germline lookup yields CDR1 DFQATT and CDR2 SNEGSKA (reference sequence). Trimming took 2 bases from V and 1 from J; bases not matched to a gene: 3. In nucleotides, the CDR3 is TGCAGTGCTAGAACTAGCGGGACCCGCACAGATACGCAGTATTTT. Its translation is CSARTSGTRTDTQYF.

The chain has TRBV28 and TRBJ1-1, with 12 bases matching TRBD1. J lost 0 bases, V lost 7 bases, and 3 bases had no gene match. Germline-derived CDR1 and CDR2 are MDHEN and SYDVKM. CDR3 size: 15 residues. The CDR3 loop is CASKGQGAVNTEAFF. The CDR3 coding sequence is TGTGCCAGCAAGGGACAGGGGGCTGTGAACACTGAAGCTTTCTTT.

Concerning this clonotype: A read error may account for a junction end that differs from germline. The CDR3 nucleotides are TGTGACAGCAGCTTGATAGGGGGCTACACCTTC. Encoded protein: CDSSLIGGYTF. The J gene is TRBJ1-2, the V gene TRBV7-2; D is uncertain. The CDR3 contains 11 residues. Germline lookup yields CDR1 SGHTA and CDR2 FQGNSA.

V and J are TRBV10-3 and TRBJ1-3, with a possible D match to TRBD1 (5 bases). Trimming pared 0 bases from V and 3 bases from J, leaving 12 bases between. The CDR3 loop spans 16 amino acids. The V gene's germline CDR1 is ENHRY and CDR2 SYGVKD. The CDR3 sequence is CAISESTGGVGNTIYF. As DNA, the CDR3 is TGTGCCATCAGTGAGTCGACGGGGGGAGTTGGAAACACCATATATTTT.

This clonotype was counted between two and nine times. The chain combines TRBV30 with TRBJ2-3; 7 nucleotides agree with TRBD2. Looked up from germline, CDR1 is GTSNPN and CDR2 is SVGIG (reference sequence). Losses at the gene ends were 2 bases for V and 6 bases for J; bases not matched to a gene: 2. The CDR3 totals 12 residues. The CDR3 sequence is CAWSPAGDTQYF. The CDR3 DNA reads TGTGCCTGGAGTCCAGCGGGGGATACGCAGTATTTT. Combining the CDR3 with reference TRBV30 and TRBJ2-3 gives the whole variable domain SQTIHQWPATLVQPVGSPLSLECTVEGTSNPNLYWYRQAAGRGLQLLFYSVGIGQISSEVPQNLSASRPQDRQFILSSKKLLLSDSGFYLCAWSPAGDTQYFGPGTRLTVL.

This clonotype was counted only a few times. V gene TRBV18 combines with J gene TRBJ2-5; D is unresolved. The CDR3 length is 14 residues. From germline, CDR1 is KGHSH and CDR2 LQKENI. V was cut by 3 bases and J by 1 base, with 9 bases left in between. The CDR3 loop is CASSPPWSQETQYF. The CDR3 region has the DNA TGTGCCAGCTCACCTCCTTGGTCCCAAGAGACCCAGTACTTC.

The rearrangement links TRBV7-9 to TRBJ2-5; D not resolved. Germline CDR1 SEHNR, CDR2 FQNEAQ (reference sequence). The CDR3 runs 11 residues. V was shortened by 7 bases and J by 3 bases, with 6 bases between the two germline ends. In DNA form, the CDR3 reads TGTGCCAGCACTACCGAAGAGACCCAGTACTTC. Protein sequence: CASTTEETQYF.

This clonotype was found a few times. The chain combines TRBV6-5 with TRBJ1-1, with TRBD1 as a possible D gene (6 bases). The CDR3 extends over 11 amino acids. V lost 6 bases and J lost 7, with 9 bases in between. Looked up from germline, CDR1 is MNHEY and CDR2 is SVGAGI. CDR3 protein: CASRDSYEAFF. The CDR3 DNA reads TGTGCCAGCAGGGACAGCTATGAAGCTTTCTTT.

Here the CDR3 reads CASSLEGVNTEAFF. The CDR3 coding sequence is TGCGCCAGCAGCTTGGAAGGGGTCAACACTGAAGCTTTCTTT. The V gene is TRBV5-1, the J gene TRBJ1-1; tentatively, D is TRBD1 (5 bases). Trimming stripped 0 bases from V and 2 bases from J, with 8 bases between. This CDR3 spans 14 amino acids. The germline CDR1 and CDR2 sequences are SGHRS and YFSETQ.

This clonotype was picked up a small number of times. The chain has TRBV6-2 or TRBV6-3 and TRBJ2-7; no definite D call. Germline CDR1 and CDR2: MNHEY and SVGEGT. The CDR3 extends over 12 amino acids. V lost 8 bases and J 5 bases, leaving 13 bases between the germline ends. DNA of the CDR3: TGTGCCAGCGCTAATGCACCTGACGAGCAGTACTTC. It codes for CASANAPDEQYF.

The rearrangement links TRBV10-3 to TRBJ1-2; D not resolved. The V and J ends lost 2 bases and 6 bases respectively, with 10 bases between them. The CDR3 has 13 residues. Germline CDR1 is ENHRY and CDR2 is SYGVKD. CDR3: CAISEKSADGYTF. The CDR3 DNA follows: TGTGCCATCAGTGAGAAGTCAGCCGATGGCTACACCTTC.

Details on this clonotype: This may stem from a read error, because a much larger clone lies one nucleotide away. This chain uses TRBV20-1 with TRBJ2-1, with 13 bases lining up with TRBD2. Trimming cost V 5 bases and J 7 bases; bases outside gene matches: 17. Germline V gene sequence: CDR1 DFQATT, CDR2 SNEGSKA (reference sequence). CDR3 length equals 18 residues. The CDR3 DNA reads TGCAGTGCTCGAGCACTAGCGGGAGGGCTGTCCCTTGGGAATGAGCAGTTCTTC. Residues: CSARALAGGLSLGNEQFF.

This clonotype came up once. A much larger clone is a single base away; this may be a read error. This chain uses TRBV6-5 with TRBJ1-5, with TRBD1 identical over 10 bases. CDR1 and CDR2 (germline): MNHEY, SVGAGI. This CDR3 has 13 amino acids. Trimming took 6 bases from V and 9 from J; bases not matched to a gene: 5. In DNA form, the CDR3 reads TGTGCCAGCAGCGGGGACAGGGGTCGGCCCCAGCATTTT. This translates into CASSGDRGRPQHF.